The 10 T cell receptor beta chains given below trace back to one sample, sequenced in a study of control samples from healthy donors and cancer patients. TCRdb's table, derived via immunoSEQ multiplex PCR, lists solely in-frame clones and lacks some. This table has some 150,000 clones, over 90% appearing once. The sample comprised blood. The receptors derive from a man aged 45-60 years in good health.

The genes are TRBV7-9 and TRBJ2-1; the D gene is possibly TRBD2 (6 bases). V was pared by 3 bases and J by 9 bases, with 9 bases between. This CDR3 region has 12 residues. Germline CDR1 reads SEHNR; CDR2 reads FQNEAQ (reference sequence). In DNA form, the CDR3 reads TGTGCCAGCAGCTTGGGACTGAGTGAGCAGTTCTTC. Its protein is CASSLGLSEQFF.

J is TRBJ2-7 and V is TRBV6-6; weak D call: TRBD1 (7 bases). This CDR3 spans 16 amino acids. Germline-derived CDR1 and CDR2 are MNHNY and SVGAGI (reference sequence). Trimming removed 6 bases from V and 3 bases from J, with 21 bases in between. DNA of the CDR3: TGTGCCAGCAGAATAACAGGGCAGGGGGGATACTACGAGCAGTACTTC. Its translation: CASRITGQGGYYEQYF.

The J gene is TRBJ1-5, the V gene TRBV27; D perhaps matches TRBD1 (6 bases). This CDR3 region has 14 residues. Germline V lookup: CDR1 MNHEY, CDR2 SMNVEV (reference sequence). V lost 2 bases, J lost 4 bases, and 9 bases lay in between. Written as DNA, the CDR3 is TGTGCCAGCAGTTTAAGGGGGTATAATCAGCCCCAGCATTTT. Translated: CASSLRGYNQPQHF.

This clone has just one count. The V and J genes are TRBV4-2 and TRBJ1-3; 7 nucleotides match TRBD1. The CDR3 runs to 16 residues. Germline CDR1 and CDR2: LGHNA and YNFKEQ. With V trimmed by 3 bases and J by 2 bases, 7 bases remained unmatched. As DNA, the CDR3 is TGTGCCAGCAGCCAGGCCGGGACAGATGCTGGAAACACCATATATTTT. Its translation is CASSQAGTDAGNTIYF.

The chain has TRBV29-1 and TRBJ2-1, with 14 positions matching TRBD2. The CDR3 spans 13 residues. CDR1 and CDR2 (germline): SQVTM, ANQGSEA. The junction had 5 bases not matched to a gene; V was cut back by 6 bases and J by 10 bases. CDR3 in amino acids: CSVTSGRAGEQFF. In DNA form, the CDR3 reads TGCAGCGTGACTAGCGGGAGGGCTGGGGAGCAGTTCTTC.

The chain carries TRBV10-3 and TRBJ2-7, with 8 bases that match TRBD2. Germline CDR1 is ENHRY and CDR2 is SYGVKD. J was trimmed by 3 bases and V by 0 bases; bases with no gene match: 4. The CDR3 length is 15 residues. The CDR3 nucleotides are TGTGCCATCAGTGAGTCCCCCAGCGGGAGCTACGAGCAGTACTTC. Its translation is CAISESPSGSYEQYF.

V and J are TRBV2 and TRBJ2-1, with 10 bases matching TRBD2. This CDR3 has 15 residues. CDR1 and CDR2 from the germline V gene are SNHLY and FYNNEI. The V segment lost 7 bases and the J segment 2 bases; nucleotides outside the gene matches: 5. CDR3 residues: CASNAGLAAYNEQFF. As DNA, the CDR3 is TGTGCCAGCAATGCTGGACTAGCGGCCTACAATGAGCAGTTCTTC.

The CDR3: CASSPGLANYGYTF. In nucleotides, the CDR3 is TGTGCCAGCTCACCGGGACTCGCTAACTATGGCTACACCTTC. The chain is built from TRBV18 and TRBJ1-2, with a possible D match to TRBD1 (5 bases). Germline V gives CDR1 KGHSH, CDR2 LQKENI. The CDR3 runs 14 residues. V was pared by 3 bases and J by 0 bases, with 8 bases between.

V and J are TRBV3-1 (or the pseudogene TRBV3-2) and TRBJ2-7, with 7 bases fitting TRBD2. The CDR3 covers 15 residues. After removal of 5 bases from V and 6 bases from J, the junction contained 13 bases not matched to a gene. CDR1 LGHDT and CDR2 YNNKEL come from the germline V gene (reference sequence). CDR3 sequence (DNA): TGTGCCAGCAGCTCCTCAGCGCGCACGGGGGGCGAGCAGTACTTC. It translates to CASSSSARTGGEQYF.

The chain joins TRBV18 to TRBJ2-4; D ambiguous. The CDR3 covers 14 residues. The V end was cut by 2 bases, the J end by 6 bases, with 11 bases between. The germline V gene encodes CDR1 KGHSH and CDR2 LQKENI. The CDR3 DNA follows: TGTGCCAGCTCACCAGAGGCAGCCGGAAACATTCAGTACTTC. Translation gives CASSPEAAGNIQYF.